A selection of T cell receptor beta chains follows, all from one sample in a study of regulatory T cells in long-lasting Graves disease. In TCRdb, the multiplex PCR reads were re-called with MiXCR into one record per CDR3 protein. The table shows roughly 300,000 distinct CDR3 sequences, with roughly a fifth occurring only once. Source: peripheral blood mononuclear cells (PBMCs), taken when the disease was refractory, from a patient treated with antithyroid drugs. These receptors all come from a female donor with Graves disease. Each CDR3 is given without its conserved first and last residue. Rows give clone size only sometimes, using once, few, many, or a class for an expanded clone.

v_call	cdr3_length	j_call	clone_size	cdr3_aa
TRBV7-2	11	TRBJ1-5	.	ASSAQQGQPQH
TRBV28	13	TRBJ1-6	.	ASSKDRGVGSPLH
TRBV6-1	15	TRBJ2-3	.	ASSDRGLAGGPDTQY
TRBV20-1	12	TRBJ2-5	few	SARDLGGWETQY
TRBV20-1	13	TRBJ1-1	few	SARDRGQEDTEAF
TRBV2	17	TRBJ2-3	few	ASSGIRDRTKTSPDTQY
TRBV28	13	TRBJ2-1	.	ASSFELGWVNEQF
TRBV28	13	TRBJ2-7	few	ASTPIGAGAYEQY
TRBV7-9	15	TRBJ2-2	few	ASSIIRTSGNTGELF
TRBV2	13	TRBJ2-2	many	ASSGEVADTGELF
TRBV12-3/TRBV12-4	10	TRBJ1-6	.	ASSFWESPLH